Sequencing of this T cell receptor beta chain was carried out in a study of PD-1 blockade in classical Hodgkin lymphoma. Broader study findings: Some patients started nivolumab under 1 year after ASCT, and they were excluded. CD4+ but not CD8+ TCR diversity rose significantly by C4D1. Newly diagnosed patients were reported to start with lower TCR diversity than healthy donors.

Points on this clone: The antigen is unknown.

All patients relapsed after autologous stem cell transplantation, and brentuximab vedotin exposure varied. Patients reached a best response of complete response, partial response or progressive disease. The method was immunoSEQ multiplex PCR; TCRdb's version includes in-frame clones alone and lacks a portion of them. The sample lists 84,000 or so clones; 85% to 95% were seen once. This TCR came from a human donor with classical Hodgkin lymphoma. Sequencing used peripheral blood mononuclear cells (PBMCs), obtained before the second cycle of nivolumab.

This CDR3 is CASSLGAAGREKLFF. The DNA of the CDR3 is TGTGCCAGCAGCTTAGGGGCGGCGGGAAGGGAAAAACTGTTTTTT. The gene calls are TRBV7-9 and TRBJ1-4, with D unresolved. Trimming stripped 1 base from V and 8 bases from J, with 14 bases between. Per the germline V gene, CDR1 is SEHNR and CDR2 is FQNEAQ (reference sequence). The CDR3 has 15 amino acids.